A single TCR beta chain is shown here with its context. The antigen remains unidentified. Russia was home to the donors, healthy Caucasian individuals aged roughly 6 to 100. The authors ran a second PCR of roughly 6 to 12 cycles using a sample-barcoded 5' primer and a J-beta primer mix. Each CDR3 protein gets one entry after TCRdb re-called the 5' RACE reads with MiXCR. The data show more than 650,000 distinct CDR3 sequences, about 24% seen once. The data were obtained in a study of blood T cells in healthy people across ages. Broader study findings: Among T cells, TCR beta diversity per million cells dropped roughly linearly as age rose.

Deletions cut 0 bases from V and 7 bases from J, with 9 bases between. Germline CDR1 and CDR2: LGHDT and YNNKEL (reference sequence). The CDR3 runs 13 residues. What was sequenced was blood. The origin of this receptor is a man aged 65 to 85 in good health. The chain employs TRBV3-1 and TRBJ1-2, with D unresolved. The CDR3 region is CASSQESAGGYTF. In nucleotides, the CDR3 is TGTGCCAGCAGCCAAGAATCAGCAGGTGGCTACACCTTC.